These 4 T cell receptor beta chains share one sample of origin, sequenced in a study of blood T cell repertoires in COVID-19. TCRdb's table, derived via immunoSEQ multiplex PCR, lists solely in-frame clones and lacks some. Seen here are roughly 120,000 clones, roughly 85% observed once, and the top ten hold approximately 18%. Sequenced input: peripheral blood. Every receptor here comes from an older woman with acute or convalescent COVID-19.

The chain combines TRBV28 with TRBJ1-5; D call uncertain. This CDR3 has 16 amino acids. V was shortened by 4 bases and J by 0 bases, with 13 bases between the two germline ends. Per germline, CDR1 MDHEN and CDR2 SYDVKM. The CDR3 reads CASSSLVGNSNQPQHF. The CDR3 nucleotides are TGTGCCAGCAGTTCCCTAGTCGGTAATAGCAATCAGCCCCAGCATTTT. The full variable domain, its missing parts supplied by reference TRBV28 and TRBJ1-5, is DVKVTQSSRYLVKRTGEKVFLECVQDMDHENMFWYRQDPGLGLRLIYFSYDVKMKEKGDIPEGYSVSREKKERFSLILESASTNQTSMYLCASSSLVGNSNQPQHFGDGTRLSIL.

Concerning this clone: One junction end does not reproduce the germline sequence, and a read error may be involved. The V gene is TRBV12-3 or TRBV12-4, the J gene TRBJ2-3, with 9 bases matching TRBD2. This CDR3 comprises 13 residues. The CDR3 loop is CASSIAGAPPQYF. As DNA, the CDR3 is TGTGCCAGCAGTATAGCGGGGGCGCCTCCCCAGTATTTT.

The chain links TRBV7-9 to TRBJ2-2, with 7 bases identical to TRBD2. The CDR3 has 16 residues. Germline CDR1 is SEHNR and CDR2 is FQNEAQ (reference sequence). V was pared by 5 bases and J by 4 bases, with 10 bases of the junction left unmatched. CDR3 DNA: TGTGCCAGCAGCATGTTCCTCGGGGGGACCACCGGGGAGCTGTTTTTT. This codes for CASSMFLGGTTGELFF.

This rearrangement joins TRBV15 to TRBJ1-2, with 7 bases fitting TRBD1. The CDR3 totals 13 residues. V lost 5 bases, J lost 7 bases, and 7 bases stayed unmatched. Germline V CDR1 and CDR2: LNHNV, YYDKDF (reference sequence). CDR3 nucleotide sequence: TGTGCCACCAGCCCGAAGGGGGCGTTTGGCTACACCTTC. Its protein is CATSPKGAFGYTF. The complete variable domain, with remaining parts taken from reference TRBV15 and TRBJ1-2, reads DAMVIQNPRYQVTQFGKPVTLSCSQTLNHNVMYWYQQKSSQAPKLLFHYYDKDFNNEADTPDNFQSRRPNTSFCFLDIRSPGLGDTAMYLCATSPKGAFGYTFGSGTRLTVV.